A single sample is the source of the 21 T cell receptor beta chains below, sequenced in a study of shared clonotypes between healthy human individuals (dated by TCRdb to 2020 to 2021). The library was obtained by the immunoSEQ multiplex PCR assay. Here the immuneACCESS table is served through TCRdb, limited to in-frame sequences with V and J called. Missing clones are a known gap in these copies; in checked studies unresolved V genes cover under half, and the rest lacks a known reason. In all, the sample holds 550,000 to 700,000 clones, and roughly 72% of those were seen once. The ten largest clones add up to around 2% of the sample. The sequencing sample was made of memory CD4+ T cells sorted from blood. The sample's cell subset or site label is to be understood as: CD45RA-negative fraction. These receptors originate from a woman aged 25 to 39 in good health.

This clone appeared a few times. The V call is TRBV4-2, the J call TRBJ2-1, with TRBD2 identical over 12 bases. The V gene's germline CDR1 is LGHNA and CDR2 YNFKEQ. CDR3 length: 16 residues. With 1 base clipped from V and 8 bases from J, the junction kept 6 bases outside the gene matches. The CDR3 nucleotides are TGTGCCAGCAGCCAAGCTCTAGCGGGAGGGCGGGATGAGCAGTTCTTC. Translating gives CASSQALAGGRDEQFF.

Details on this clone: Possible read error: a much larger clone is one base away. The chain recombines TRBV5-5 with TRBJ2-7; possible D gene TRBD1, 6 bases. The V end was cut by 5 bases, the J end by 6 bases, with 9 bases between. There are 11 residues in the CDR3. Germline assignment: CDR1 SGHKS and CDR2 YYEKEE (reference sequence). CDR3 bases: TGTGCCAGCAGGGAAGGGGGCGAGCAGTACTTC. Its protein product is CASREGGEQYF.

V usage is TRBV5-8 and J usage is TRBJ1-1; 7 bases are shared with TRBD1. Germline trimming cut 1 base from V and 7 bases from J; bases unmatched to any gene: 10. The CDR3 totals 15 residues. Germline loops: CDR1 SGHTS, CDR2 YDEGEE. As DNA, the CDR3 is TGTGCCAGCAGCTTGTGGAAAGGGACAGTTCATGAAGCTTTCTTT. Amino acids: CASSLWKGTVHEAFF.

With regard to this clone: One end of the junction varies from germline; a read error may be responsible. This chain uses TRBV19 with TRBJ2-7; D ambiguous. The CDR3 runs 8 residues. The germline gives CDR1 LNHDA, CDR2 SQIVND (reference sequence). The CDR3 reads CASSLIVF. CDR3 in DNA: TGTGCCAGTAGTCTTATAGTCTTC.

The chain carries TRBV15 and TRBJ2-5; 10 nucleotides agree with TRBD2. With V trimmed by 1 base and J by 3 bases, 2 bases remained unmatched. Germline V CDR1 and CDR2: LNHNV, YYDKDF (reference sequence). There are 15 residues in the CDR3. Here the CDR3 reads CATSRAGLAEETQYF. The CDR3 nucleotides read TGTGCCACCAGCAGAGCTGGACTAGCGGAAGAGACCCAGTACTTC.

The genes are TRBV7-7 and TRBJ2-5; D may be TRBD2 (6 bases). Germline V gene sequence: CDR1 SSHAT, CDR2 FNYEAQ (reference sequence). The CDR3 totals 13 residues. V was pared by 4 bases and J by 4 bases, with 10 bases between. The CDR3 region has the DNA TGTGCCAGCAGCTCGGGAGTTCGAGAGACCCAGTACTTC. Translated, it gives CASSSGVRETQYF. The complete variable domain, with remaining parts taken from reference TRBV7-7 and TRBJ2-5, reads GAGVSQSPRYKVTKRGQDVTLRCDPISSHATLYWYQQALGQGPEFLTYFNYEAQPDKSGLPSDRFSAERPEGSISTLTIQRTEQRDSAMYRCASSSGVRETQYFGPGTRLLVL.

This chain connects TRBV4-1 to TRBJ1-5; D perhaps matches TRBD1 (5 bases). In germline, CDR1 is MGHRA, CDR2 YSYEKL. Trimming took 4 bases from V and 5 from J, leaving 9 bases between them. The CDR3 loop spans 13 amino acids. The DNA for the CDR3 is TGCGCCAGCAGCCCGACAGAAGATCAGCCCCAGCATTTT. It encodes CASSPTEDQPQHF.

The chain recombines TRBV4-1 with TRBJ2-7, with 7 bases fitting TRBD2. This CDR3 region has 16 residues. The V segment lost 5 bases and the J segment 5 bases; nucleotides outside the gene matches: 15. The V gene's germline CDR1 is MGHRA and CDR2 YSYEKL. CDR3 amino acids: CASSAALWREKDEQYF. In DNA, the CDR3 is TGCGCCAGCAGCGCAGCCCTTTGGCGGGAGAAGGACGAGCAGTACTTC.

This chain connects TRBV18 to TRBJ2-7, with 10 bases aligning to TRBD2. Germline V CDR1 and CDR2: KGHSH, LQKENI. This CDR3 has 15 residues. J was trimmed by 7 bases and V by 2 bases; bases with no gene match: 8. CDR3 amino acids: CASSPRLAGEDEQYF. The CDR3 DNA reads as TGTGCCAGCTCACCAAGGCTAGCGGGAGAGGATGAGCAGTACTTC.

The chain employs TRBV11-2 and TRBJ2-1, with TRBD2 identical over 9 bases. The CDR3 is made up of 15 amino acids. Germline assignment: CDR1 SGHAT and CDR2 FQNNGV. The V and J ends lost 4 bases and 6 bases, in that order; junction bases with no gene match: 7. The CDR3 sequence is CASSSRTSASNEQFF. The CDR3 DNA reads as TGTGCCAGCAGCTCGCGGACTAGCGCAAGCAATGAGCAGTTCTTC. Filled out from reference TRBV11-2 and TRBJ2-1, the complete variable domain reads EAGVAQSPRYKIIEKRQSVAFWCNPISGHATLYWYQQILGQGPKLLIQFQNNGVVDDSQLPKDRFSAERLKGVDSTLKIQPAKLEDSAVYLCASSSRTSASNEQFFGPGTRLTVL.

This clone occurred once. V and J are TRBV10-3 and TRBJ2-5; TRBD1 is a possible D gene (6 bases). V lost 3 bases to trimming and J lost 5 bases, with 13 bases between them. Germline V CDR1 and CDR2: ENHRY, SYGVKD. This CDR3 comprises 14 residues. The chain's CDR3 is CAISDVGAGETQYF. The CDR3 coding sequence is TGTGCCATCAGTGACGTGGGGGCCGGCGAGACCCAGTACTTC.

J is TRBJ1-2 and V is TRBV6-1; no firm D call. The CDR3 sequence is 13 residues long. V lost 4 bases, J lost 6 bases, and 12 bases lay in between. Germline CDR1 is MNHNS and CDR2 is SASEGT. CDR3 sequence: CASSVTPFDGYTF. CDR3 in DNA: TGTGCCAGCAGTGTAACACCTTTTGATGGCTACACCTTC.

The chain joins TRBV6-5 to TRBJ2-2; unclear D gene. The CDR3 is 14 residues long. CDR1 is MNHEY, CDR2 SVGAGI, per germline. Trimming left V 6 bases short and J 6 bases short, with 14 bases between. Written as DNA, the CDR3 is TGTGCCAGCAGCCCAAGTTTCGAAGCCGGGGAGCTGTTTTTT. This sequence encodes CASSPSFEAGELFF.

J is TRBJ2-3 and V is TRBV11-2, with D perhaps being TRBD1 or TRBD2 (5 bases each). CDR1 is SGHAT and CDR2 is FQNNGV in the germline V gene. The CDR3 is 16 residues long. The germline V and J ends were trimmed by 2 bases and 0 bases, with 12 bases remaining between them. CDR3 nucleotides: TGTGCCAGCAGCTTATTTTGGGGCGGGAGCACAGATACGCAGTATTTT. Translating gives CASSLFWGGSTDTQYF.

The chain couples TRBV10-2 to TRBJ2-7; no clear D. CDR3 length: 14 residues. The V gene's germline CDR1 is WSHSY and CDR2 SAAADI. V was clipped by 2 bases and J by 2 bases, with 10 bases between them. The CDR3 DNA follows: TGCGCCAGCAGTGAGATAGTACATACCTACGAGCAGTACTTC. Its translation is CASSEIVHTYEQYF.

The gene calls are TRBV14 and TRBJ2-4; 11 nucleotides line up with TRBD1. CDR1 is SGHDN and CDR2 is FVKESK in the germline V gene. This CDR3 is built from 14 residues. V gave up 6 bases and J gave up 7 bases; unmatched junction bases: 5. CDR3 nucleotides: TGTGCCAGCAGGCGGACAGGGGGCGCGAACATTCAGTACTTC. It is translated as CASRRTGGANIQYF.

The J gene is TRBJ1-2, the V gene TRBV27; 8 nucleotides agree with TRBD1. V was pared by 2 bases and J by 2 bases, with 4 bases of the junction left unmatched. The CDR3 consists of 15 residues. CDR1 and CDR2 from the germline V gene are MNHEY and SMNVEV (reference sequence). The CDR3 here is CASSLAGGSNYGYTF. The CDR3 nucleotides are TGTGCCAGCAGTTTAGCAGGGGGCTCGAACTATGGCTACACCTTC.

CDR3 sequence (DNA): TGTGCCAGCAGTGCCGGGAACCACTCCTACGAGCAGTACTTC. It yields the protein CASSAGNHSYEQYF. The V call is TRBV27, the J call TRBJ2-7; D possibly corresponds to TRBD2 (5 bases). This CDR3 has 14 residues. V lost 5 bases to trimming and J lost 0 bases, with 11 bases between them. Looked up from germline, CDR1 is MNHEY and CDR2 is SMNVEV (reference sequence).

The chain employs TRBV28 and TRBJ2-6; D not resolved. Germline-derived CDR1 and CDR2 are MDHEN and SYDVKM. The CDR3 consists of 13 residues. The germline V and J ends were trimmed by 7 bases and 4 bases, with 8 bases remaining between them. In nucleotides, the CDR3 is TGTGCCAGCATGGTTTCCGGGGCCAACGTCCTGACTTTC. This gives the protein CASMVSGANVLTF.

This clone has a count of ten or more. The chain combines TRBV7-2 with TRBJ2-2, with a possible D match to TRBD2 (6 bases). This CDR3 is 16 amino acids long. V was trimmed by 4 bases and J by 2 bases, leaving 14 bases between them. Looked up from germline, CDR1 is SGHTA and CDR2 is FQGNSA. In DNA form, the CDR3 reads TGTGCCAGCAGCTCCTCCATGGGGGGTAACACCGGGGAGCTGTTTTTT. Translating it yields CASSSSMGGNTGELFF.

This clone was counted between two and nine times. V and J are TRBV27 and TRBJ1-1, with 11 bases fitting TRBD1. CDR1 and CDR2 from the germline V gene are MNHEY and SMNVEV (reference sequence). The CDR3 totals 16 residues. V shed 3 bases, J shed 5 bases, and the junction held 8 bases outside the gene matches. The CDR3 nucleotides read TGTGCCAGCAGTTTGCTTTCCGGGACAGGGGGAACTGAAGCTTTCTTT. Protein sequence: CASSLLSGTGGTEAFF.